Described below is a single T cell receptor beta chain sequence and its context. The sample is drawn from a study of chronic HIV infection and antiretroviral therapy. The CDR3 covers 14 residues. V was shortened by 6 bases and J by 2 bases, with 14 bases between the two germline ends. From germline, CDR1 is MDHEN and CDR2 SYDVKM. TCRdb processed the 5' RACE reads anew with MiXCR; each CDR3 protein has one entry. The sample carries 40,000 to 50,000 distinct CDR3 sequences, about 20% recorded once. The source is an adult who had HIV and had not received antiretroviral therapy, or was an uninfected healthy control (not recorded which). Sequenced material: peripheral blood. The chain combines TRBV28 with TRBJ2-7, with D maybe TRBD1 (6 bases). The CDR3 is CASRSPRDTYEQYF. CDR3 bases: TGTGCCAGCAGGTCCCCCCGGGACACCTACGAGCAGTACTTC.